Below, 30 T cell receptor beta chains from the same sample are listed, as sequenced in a study of T cell clones after liver transplantation. Data came from immunoSEQ multiplex PCR; TCRdb stores just in-frame clones and leaves some out. Of under 20,000 clones in the sample, 65% to 85% are singletons; the top ten hold roughly 32%. The starting material was CD8+ T cells from blood, obtained less than 50 months after liver transplant. The receptors originated from a human patient who received a liver transplant. Some T cells may have come from the graft donor.

The genes are TRBV14 and TRBJ2-2; no reliable D call. The CDR3 has 11 amino acids. V dropped 6 bases and J dropped 12 bases, with 11 bases sitting between them. Germline V gene lookup returns CDR1 SGHDN and CDR2 FVKESK. The CDR3 nucleotides read TGTGCCAGCAGTTTTAAATCTAAGCTGTTTTTT. Protein: CASSFKSKLFF.

J is TRBJ1-2 and V is TRBV9; D might be TRBD1 (6 bases). The CDR3 has 14 residues. Germline CDR1 is SGDLS and CDR2 is YYNGEE. The V gene lost 4 bases and the J gene lost 4 bases, with 14 bases spanning the gap. CDR3 loop: CASSPSGTLYGYTF. The CDR3 DNA is TGTGCCAGCAGCCCCTCCGGGACACTCTATGGCTACACCTTC.

This clone was recorded at least ten times. This sequence joins TRBV7-2 and TRBJ2-3, with a tentative D call TRBD2 (5 bases). CDR1 and CDR2 from the germline V gene are SGHTA and FQGNSA. The V and J ends lost 1 base and 5 bases respectively, with 10 bases between them. This CDR3 contains 14 residues. The chain's CDR3 is CASSLVGELDTQYF. In nucleotides, the CDR3 is TGTGCCAGCAGCTTAGTCGGGGAATTAGATACGCAGTATTTT. The full variable domain, rest sourced from reference TRBV7-2 and TRBJ2-3, is GAGVSQSPSNKVTEKGKDVELRCDPISGHTALYWYRQSLGQGLEFLIYFQGNSAPDKSGLPSDRFSAERTGGSVSTLTIQRTQQEDSAVYLCASSLVGELDTQYFGPGTRLTVL.

The chain employs TRBV13 and TRBJ2-5, with 7 bases fitting TRBD1. V was pared by 4 bases and J by 1 base, with 9 bases of the junction left unmatched. The V gene's germline CDR1 is PRHDT and CDR2 FYEKMQ (reference sequence). The CDR3 consists of 16 residues. The CDR3, as DNA: TGTGCCAGCAGCTCGCCGACAGGGCCCCCCCAAGAGACCCAGTACTTC. Translating gives CASSSPTGPPQETQYF.

Judged by abundance, this clone is medium-sized (0.01 to 0.1%). This rearrangement joins TRBV11-1 to TRBJ2-1; TRBD2 matches at 9 bases. Germline lookup yields CDR1 SGHAT and CDR2 FQDESV (reference sequence). The V and J ends lost 3 bases and 6 bases, in that order; junction bases with no gene match: 12. The CDR3 sequence is 17 residues long. The CDR3 DNA is TGTGCCAGCAGCTTTATATCCGGGACTAGCTTACTCAATGAGCAGTTCTTC. Amino acids: CASSFISGTSLLNEQFF.

The chain is built from TRBV19 and TRBJ2-2; D may be TRBD1 (7 bases). Trimming took 10 bases from V and 7 from J, leaving 19 bases between them. This CDR3 region has 14 residues. Per the germline V gene, CDR1 is LNHDA and CDR2 is SQIVND (reference sequence). CDR3 amino acids: CATPGGQGIGELFF. CDR3 nucleotide sequence: TGTGCCACCCCAGGGGGGCAGGGGATCGGGGAGCTGTTTTTT.

The gene calls are TRBV7-6 and TRBJ2-5; 7 bases line up with TRBD1. V lost 2 bases to trimming and J lost 5 bases; unmatched junction nucleotides: 8. CDR1 is SGHVS and CDR2 is FNYEAQ in the germline V gene. The CDR3 consists of 15 residues. The CDR3 nucleotides are TGTGCCAGCAGCTTAACGGGACAGTTCCGGGAGACCCAGTACTTC. Translated: CASSLTGQFRETQYF.

The chain carries TRBV7-8 and TRBJ2-6, with D unclear. This CDR3 spans 15 amino acids. Germline lookup yields CDR1 SGHVS and CDR2 FQNEAQ. V lost 1 base and J 0 bases, leaving 4 bases between the germline ends. The CDR3 DNA reads TGTGCCAGCAGCTTAGAGAGCTCTGGGGCCAACGTCCTGACTTTC. This translates into CASSLESSGANVLTF.

The sample holds a few counts of this clone. The rearrangement links TRBV28 to TRBJ2-7, with unresolved D. The germline V gene has CDR1 MDHEN and CDR2 SYDVKM. Deletions cut 3 bases from V and 2 bases from J, with 11 bases between. The CDR3 is made up of 14 amino acids. CDR3 DNA: TGTGCCAGCAGTTTTCGTAGCCAGACCTACGAGCAGTACTTC. Its protein product is CASSFRSQTYEQYF.

V and J are TRBV7-2 and TRBJ2-7; D remains ambiguous. This CDR3 comprises 14 residues. The germline gives CDR1 SGHTA, CDR2 FQGNSA. Trimming stripped 2 bases from V and 2 bases from J, with 10 bases between. The CDR3 is CASSLFQSAYEQYF. The CDR3 region has the DNA TGTGCCAGCAGCTTATTCCAGTCGGCCTACGAGCAGTACTTC.

V and J are TRBV19 and TRBJ1-6; D is perhaps TRBD1 (5 bases). Germline CDR1 and CDR2: LNHDA and SQIVND (reference sequence). Trimming stripped 6 bases from V and 9 bases from J, with 24 bases between. This CDR3 region has 17 residues. The CDR3 loop reads CASSVEWDPMVGSPLHF. The CDR3 DNA reads as TGTGCCAGTAGCGTCGAATGGGACCCGATGGTTGGTTCACCCCTCCACTTT.

The rearrangement uses TRBV4-3 and TRBJ1-5; 10 nucleotides line up with TRBD1. The CDR3 contains 15 residues. Germline CDR1 LGHNA, CDR2 YSLEER. Trimming removed 4 bases from V and 6 bases from J; junction bases left unmatched: 6. CDR3 coding DNA: TGCGCCAGCAGCCTCGACAGGGGGCTCGGTCAGCCCCAGCATTTT. Its translation is CASSLDRGLGQPQHF.

This chain links TRBV27 with TRBJ2-3; 7 bases match TRBD2. Germline V CDR1 and CDR2: MNHEY, SMNVEV (reference sequence). The CDR3 is made up of 15 amino acids. V gave up 5 bases and J gave up 3 bases; unmatched junction bases: 8. The CDR3 spells CASSGDYLFTDTQYF. CDR3 bases: TGTGCCAGCAGTGGGGACTACCTTTTTACAGATACGCAGTATTTT.

J is TRBJ2-1 and V is TRBV6-4; D gene unclear. The CDR3 length is 13 residues. V was clipped by 0 bases and J by 6 bases, with 6 bases between them. Germline V lookup: CDR1 MRHNA, CDR2 SNTAGT. DNA for the CDR3: TGTGCCAGCAGTGACTCCGGATCCAATGAGCAGTTCTTC. This translates into CASSDSGSNEQFF.

This clone occurred a few times. This rearrangement joins TRBV6-1 to TRBJ2-5; maybe TRBD1 (5 bases). This CDR3 has 15 residues. Germline CDR1 is MNHNS and CDR2 is SASEGT. Trimming cost V 1 base and J 1 base, with 10 bases left between them. CDR3 DNA sequence: TGTGCCAGCAGTGAAGGCAGGGCCATCCAAGAGACCCAGTACTTC. This translates into CASSEGRAIQETQYF.

The chain joins TRBV6-5 to TRBJ2-1, with 10 bases lining up with TRBD1. Germline V gene sequence: CDR1 MNHEY, CDR2 SVGAGI. The CDR3 extends over 15 amino acids. The V gene end was trimmed by 6 bases and the J gene end by 4 bases; junction bases not matched to a gene: 6. Here the CDR3 DNA reads TGTGCCAGCAGCTCGGGACAGGGGCCTTACAATGAGCAGTTCTTC. Its protein product is CASSSGQGPYNEQFF.

With regard to this clone: Additional DNA sequences in this sample encode the identical CDR3. The chain has TRBV10-3 and TRBJ2-5, with D tentatively TRBD1 (6 bases). The germline V gene encodes CDR1 ENHRY and CDR2 SYGVKD. Trimming shortened V by 0 bases and J by 5 bases, and 13 bases separated the two germline ends. The CDR3 length is 15 residues. Here the CDR3 reads CAISESGGAGETQYF. The CDR3 region has the DNA TGTGCCATCAGTGAGTCAGGGGGAGCTGGCGAGACCCAGTACTTC.

The chain employs TRBV4-1 and TRBJ2-7; unclear D gene. The CDR3 contains 13 residues. Deletions cut 2 bases from V and 4 bases from J, with 9 bases between. The germline CDR1 and CDR2 sequences are MGHRA and YSYEKL. CDR3: CASSQKSGYEQYF. Written as DNA, the CDR3 is TGCGCCAGCAGCCAAAAAAGTGGGTACGAGCAGTACTTC.

As DNA, the CDR3 is TGTGCCAGCAGCCCCGCACCCCGGGCACCCGGGAAGACCCAGTACTTC. Its protein product is CASSPAPRAPGKTQYF. The genes are TRBV7-9 and TRBJ2-5; D is possibly TRBD2 (5 bases). The CDR3 runs 16 residues. Trimming stripped 5 bases from V and 6 bases from J, with 22 bases between. In germline, CDR1 is SEHNR, CDR2 FQNEAQ (reference sequence). Supplemented by reference TRBV7-9 and TRBJ2-5, the full variable domain reads DTGVSQNPRHKITKRGQNVTFRCDPISEHNRLYWYRQTLGQGPEFLTYFQNEAQLEKSRLLSDRFSAERPKGSFSTLEIQRTEQGDSAMYLCASSPAPRAPGKTQYFGPGTRLLVL.

This chain uses TRBV9 with TRBJ2-3, with 8 bases fitting TRBD2. V shed 5 bases and J 4 bases; nucleotides not matched to a gene: 6. In germline, CDR1 is SGDLS, CDR2 YYNGEE. CDR3 size: 14 residues. The CDR3: CASSAGGGPDTQYF. CDR3 DNA sequence: TGTGCCAGCAGTGCCGGGGGGGGACCAGATACGCAGTATTTT.

This clone occurred once. The chain's CDR3 is CASSGKVAGAADTQYF. DNA of the CDR3: TGTGCCAGCAGTGGGAAGGTAGCGGGAGCAGCAGATACGCAGTATTTT. The genes are TRBV2 and TRBJ2-3, with TRBD2 matching 9 bases. Trimming took 4 bases from V and 4 from J; bases not matched to a gene: 9. The CDR3 runs to 16 residues. Germline CDR1 reads SNHLY; CDR2 reads FYNNEI.

The rearrangement links TRBV19 to TRBJ2-7; 7 bases match TRBD1. Germline CDR1 and CDR2: LNHDA and SQIVND (reference sequence). The CDR3 totals 17 residues. V trimming: 1 base; J trimming: 4 bases; junction bases outside the gene matches: 13. The chain's CDR3 is CASSIGGGRRGGYEQYF. CDR3 coding DNA: TGTGCCAGTAGTATAGGAGGGGGCCGCCGAGGAGGTTACGAGCAGTACTTC.

The V gene is TRBV19, the J gene TRBJ2-5, with 13 nucleotides matching TRBD2. V shed 10 bases and J 4 bases; nucleotides not matched to a gene: 9. The V gene's germline CDR1 is LNHDA and CDR2 SQIVND (reference sequence). This CDR3 spans 15 amino acids. CDR3 sequence (DNA): TGTGCCACTACGAGGGGACTAGCGGGGCGAGAGACCCAGTACTTC. Its translation is CATTRGLAGRETQYF.

The chain carries TRBV13 and TRBJ1-2, with D possibly matching TRBD1 (6 bases). The ends were cut back, 5 bases at V and 2 bases at J, with 15 bases in the middle. The V gene's germline CDR1 is PRHDT and CDR2 FYEKMQ (reference sequence). The CDR3 is made up of 15 amino acids. This CDR3 is CASSVRQAPNYGYTF. CDR3 bases: TGTGCCAGCAGCGTGAGACAGGCGCCCAACTATGGCTACACCTTC.

The CDR3 DNA reads as TGTGCCAGCTCACCAGGACAGGGGTCGTTCTATGGCTACACCTTC. Its translation is CASSPGQGSFYGYTF. The genes are TRBV18 and TRBJ1-2, with 9 bases that match TRBD1. The V gene's germline CDR1 is KGHSH and CDR2 LQKENI. Germline trimming cut 2 bases from V and 4 bases from J; bases unmatched to any gene: 5. CDR3 length equals 15 residues.

This clone was detected once. This rearrangement joins TRBV27 to TRBJ2-1; weak D call: TRBD1 (6 bases). The length of the CDR3 is 14 residues. Germline CDR1 is MNHEY and CDR2 is SMNVEV (reference sequence). V was pared by 6 bases and J by 12 bases, with 21 bases between. CDR3 bases: TGTGCCAGCAGCTCTCAGCGAGGGGGTGAGGCGCAGTTCTTC. This codes for CASSSQRGGEAQFF.

The chain joins TRBV6-1 to TRBJ2-1; 10 nucleotides line up with TRBD1. After removal of 1 base from V and 4 bases from J, the junction contained 7 bases not matched to a gene. CDR1 and CDR2 (germline): MNHNS, SASEGT. The CDR3 contains 17 residues. The CDR3 nucleotides are TGTGCCAGCAGTGAAGTCCTGGACAGGGGGGTATACAATGAGCAGTTCTTC. Protein product: CASSEVLDRGVYNEQFF.

The V and J genes are TRBV11-1 and TRBJ2-1, with D possibly TRBD1 on 6 matching bases. Trimming removed 3 bases from V and 8 bases from J, with 17 bases in between. Germline V CDR1 and CDR2: SGHAT, FQDESV (reference sequence). The CDR3 runs 15 residues. CDR3 protein: CASSLSEGGWDEQFF. CDR3 nucleotide sequence: TGTGCCAGCAGCTTGAGTGAAGGGGGTTGGGATGAGCAGTTCTTC.

This clone has a count of ten or more. This chain uses TRBV5-4 with TRBJ2-1, with 9 nucleotides matching TRBD2. There are 18 residues in the CDR3. Germline values: CDR1 SGHNT, CDR2 YYREEE (reference sequence). J lost 5 bases, V lost 4 bases, and 16 bases had no gene match. CDR3 loop: CASSGGLAGSSLHNEQFF. In DNA, the CDR3 is TGTGCCAGCAGCGGGGGTCTAGCGGGGTCCTCCCTCCACAATGAGCAGTTCTTC.

This clone was detected once. V is TRBV5-1 and J is TRBJ2-7; the D gene is possibly TRBD1 (6 bases). The CDR3 runs 15 residues. Trimming shortened V by 0 bases and J by 4 bases, and 14 bases separated the two germline ends. CDR1 and CDR2 from the germline V gene are SGHRS and YFSETQ. This chain's CDR3 is CASSLELLQGYEQYF. CDR3 nucleotide sequence: TGCGCCAGCAGCTTGGAGTTATTACAGGGTTACGAGCAGTACTTC.